This entry is about one TCR beta chain. In the original analysis: Scientists estimated how many nucleated cells there were by amplifying reference gene primers. Sequencing was performed with immunoSEQ multiplex PCR; in TCRdb, only in-frame clones are kept and a portion is missing. V, J and clone size derive from that table, while D and trimming were established from the DNA sequence. Of 78,000 or so clones listed, 80% to 90% are singletons. The record originates from a study of blood T cell repertoires in COVID-19. Whole-study context: COVID-19 samples, acute and convalescent, were from the United States, Italy and Spain. T cells, B-cell-depleted T cells, or PBMCs provided the cDNA or gDNA that served as material.

The germline V gene encodes CDR1 LGHNA and CDR2 YSLEER. V gave up 0 bases and J gave up 5 bases, with 13 bases separating them. The CDR3 covers 15 residues. The genes are TRBV4-3 and TRBJ2-5; D perhaps matches TRBD2 (6 bases). Sequencing used peripheral blood. This sequence was found in a woman between 45 and 60 years old with acute or convalescent COVID-19. CDR3 protein: CASSQEEGIWETQYF. CDR3 coding DNA: TGCGCCAGCAGCCAAGAGGAGGGGATCTGGGAGACCCAGTACTTC.